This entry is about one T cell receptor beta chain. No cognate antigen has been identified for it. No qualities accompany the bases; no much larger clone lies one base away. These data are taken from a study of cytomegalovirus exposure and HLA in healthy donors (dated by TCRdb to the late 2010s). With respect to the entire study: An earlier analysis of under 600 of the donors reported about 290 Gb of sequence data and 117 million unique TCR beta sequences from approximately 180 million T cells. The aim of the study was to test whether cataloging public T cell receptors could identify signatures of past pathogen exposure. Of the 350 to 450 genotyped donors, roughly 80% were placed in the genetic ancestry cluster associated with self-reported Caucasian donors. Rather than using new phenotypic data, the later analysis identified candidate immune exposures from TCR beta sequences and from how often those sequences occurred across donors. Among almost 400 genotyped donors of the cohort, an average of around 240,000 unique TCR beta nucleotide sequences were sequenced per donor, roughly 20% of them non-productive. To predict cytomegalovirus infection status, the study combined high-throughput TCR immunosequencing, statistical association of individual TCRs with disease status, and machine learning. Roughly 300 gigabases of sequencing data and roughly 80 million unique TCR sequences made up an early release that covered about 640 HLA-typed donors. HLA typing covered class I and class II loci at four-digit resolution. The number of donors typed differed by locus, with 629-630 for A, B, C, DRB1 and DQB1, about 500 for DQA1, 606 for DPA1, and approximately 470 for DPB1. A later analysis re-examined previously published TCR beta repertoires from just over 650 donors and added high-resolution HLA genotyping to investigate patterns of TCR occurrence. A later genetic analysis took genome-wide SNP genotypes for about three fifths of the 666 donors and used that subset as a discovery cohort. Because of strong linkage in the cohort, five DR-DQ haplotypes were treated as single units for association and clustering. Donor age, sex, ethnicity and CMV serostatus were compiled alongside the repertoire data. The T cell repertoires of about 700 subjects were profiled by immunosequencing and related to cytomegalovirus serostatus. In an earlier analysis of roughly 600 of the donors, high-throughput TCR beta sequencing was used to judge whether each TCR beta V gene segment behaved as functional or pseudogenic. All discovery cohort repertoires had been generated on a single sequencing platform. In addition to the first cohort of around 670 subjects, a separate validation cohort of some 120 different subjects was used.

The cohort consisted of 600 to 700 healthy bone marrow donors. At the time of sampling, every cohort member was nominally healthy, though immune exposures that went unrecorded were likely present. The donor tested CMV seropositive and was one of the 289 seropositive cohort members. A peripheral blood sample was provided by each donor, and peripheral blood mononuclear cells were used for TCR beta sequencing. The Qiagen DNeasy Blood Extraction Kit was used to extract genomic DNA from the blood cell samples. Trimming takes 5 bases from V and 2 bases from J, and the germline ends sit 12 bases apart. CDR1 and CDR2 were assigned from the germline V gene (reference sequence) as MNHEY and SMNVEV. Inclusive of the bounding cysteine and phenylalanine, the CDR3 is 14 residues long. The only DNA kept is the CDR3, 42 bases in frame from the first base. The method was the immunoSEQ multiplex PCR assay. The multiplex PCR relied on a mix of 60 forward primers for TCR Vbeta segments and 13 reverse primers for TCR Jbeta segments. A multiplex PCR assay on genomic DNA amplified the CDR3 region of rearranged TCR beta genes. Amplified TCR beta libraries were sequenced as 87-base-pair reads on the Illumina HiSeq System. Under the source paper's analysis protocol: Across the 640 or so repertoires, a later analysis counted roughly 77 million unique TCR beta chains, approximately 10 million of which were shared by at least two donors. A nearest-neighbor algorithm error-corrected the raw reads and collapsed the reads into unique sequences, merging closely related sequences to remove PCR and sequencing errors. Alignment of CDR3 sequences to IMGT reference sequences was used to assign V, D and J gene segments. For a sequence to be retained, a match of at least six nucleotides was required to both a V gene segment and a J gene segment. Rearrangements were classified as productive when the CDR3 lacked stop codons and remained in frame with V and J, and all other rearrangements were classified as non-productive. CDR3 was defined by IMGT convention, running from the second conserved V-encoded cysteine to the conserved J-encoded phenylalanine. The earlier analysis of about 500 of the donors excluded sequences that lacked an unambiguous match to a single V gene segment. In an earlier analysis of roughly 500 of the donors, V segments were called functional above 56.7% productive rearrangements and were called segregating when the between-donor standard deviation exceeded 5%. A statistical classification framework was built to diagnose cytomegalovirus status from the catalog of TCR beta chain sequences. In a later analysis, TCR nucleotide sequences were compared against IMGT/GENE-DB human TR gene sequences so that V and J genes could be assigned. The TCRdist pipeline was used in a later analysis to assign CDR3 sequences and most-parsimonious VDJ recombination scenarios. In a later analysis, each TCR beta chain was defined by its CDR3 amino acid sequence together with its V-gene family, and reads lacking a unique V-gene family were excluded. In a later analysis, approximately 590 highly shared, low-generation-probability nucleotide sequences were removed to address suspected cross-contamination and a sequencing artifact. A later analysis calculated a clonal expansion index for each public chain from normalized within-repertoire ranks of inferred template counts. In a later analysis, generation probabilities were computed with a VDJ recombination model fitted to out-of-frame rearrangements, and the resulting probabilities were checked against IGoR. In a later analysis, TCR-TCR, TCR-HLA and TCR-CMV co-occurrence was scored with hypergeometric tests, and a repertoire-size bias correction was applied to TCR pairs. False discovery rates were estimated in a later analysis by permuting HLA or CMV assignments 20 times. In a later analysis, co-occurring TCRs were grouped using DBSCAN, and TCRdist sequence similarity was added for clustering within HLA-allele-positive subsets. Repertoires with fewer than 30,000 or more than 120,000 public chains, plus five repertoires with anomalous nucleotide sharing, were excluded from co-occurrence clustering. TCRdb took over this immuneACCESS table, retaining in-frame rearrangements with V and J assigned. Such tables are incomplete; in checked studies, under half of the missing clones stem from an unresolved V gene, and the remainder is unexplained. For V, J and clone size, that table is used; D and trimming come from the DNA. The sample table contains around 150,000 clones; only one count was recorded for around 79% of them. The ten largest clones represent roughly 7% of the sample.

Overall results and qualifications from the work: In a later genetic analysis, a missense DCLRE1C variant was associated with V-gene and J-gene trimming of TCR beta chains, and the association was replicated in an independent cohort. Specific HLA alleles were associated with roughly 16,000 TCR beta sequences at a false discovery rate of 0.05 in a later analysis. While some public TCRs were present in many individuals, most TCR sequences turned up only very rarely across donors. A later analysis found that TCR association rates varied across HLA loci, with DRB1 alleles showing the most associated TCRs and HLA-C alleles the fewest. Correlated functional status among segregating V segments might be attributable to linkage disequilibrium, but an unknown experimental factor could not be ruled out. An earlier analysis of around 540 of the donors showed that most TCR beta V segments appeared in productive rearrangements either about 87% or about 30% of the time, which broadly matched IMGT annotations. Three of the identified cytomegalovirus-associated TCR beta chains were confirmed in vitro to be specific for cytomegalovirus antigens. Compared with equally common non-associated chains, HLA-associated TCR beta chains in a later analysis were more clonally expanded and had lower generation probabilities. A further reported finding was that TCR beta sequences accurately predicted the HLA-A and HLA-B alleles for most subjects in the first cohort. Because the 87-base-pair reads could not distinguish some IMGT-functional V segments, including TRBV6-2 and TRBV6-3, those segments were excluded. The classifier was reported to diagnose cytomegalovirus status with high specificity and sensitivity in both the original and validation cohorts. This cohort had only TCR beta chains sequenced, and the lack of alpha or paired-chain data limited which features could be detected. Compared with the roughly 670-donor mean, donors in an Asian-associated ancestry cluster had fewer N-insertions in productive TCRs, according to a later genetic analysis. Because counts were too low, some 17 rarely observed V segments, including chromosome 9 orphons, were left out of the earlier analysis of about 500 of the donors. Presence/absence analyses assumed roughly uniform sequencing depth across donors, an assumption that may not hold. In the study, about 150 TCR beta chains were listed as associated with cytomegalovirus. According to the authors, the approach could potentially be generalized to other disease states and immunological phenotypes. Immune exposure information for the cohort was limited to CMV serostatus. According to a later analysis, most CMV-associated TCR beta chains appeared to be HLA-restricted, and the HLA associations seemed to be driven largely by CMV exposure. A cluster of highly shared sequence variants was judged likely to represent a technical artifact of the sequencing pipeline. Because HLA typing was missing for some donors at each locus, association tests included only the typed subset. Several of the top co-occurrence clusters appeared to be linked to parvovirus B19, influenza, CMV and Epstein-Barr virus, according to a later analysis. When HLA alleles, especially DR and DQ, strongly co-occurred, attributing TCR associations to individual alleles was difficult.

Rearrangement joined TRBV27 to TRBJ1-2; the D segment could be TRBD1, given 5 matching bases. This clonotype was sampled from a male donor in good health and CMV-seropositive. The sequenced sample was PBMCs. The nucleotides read TGTGCCAGCAGTCCCTCGACAGAAAACTATGGCTACACCTTC. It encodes CASSPSTENYGYTF.